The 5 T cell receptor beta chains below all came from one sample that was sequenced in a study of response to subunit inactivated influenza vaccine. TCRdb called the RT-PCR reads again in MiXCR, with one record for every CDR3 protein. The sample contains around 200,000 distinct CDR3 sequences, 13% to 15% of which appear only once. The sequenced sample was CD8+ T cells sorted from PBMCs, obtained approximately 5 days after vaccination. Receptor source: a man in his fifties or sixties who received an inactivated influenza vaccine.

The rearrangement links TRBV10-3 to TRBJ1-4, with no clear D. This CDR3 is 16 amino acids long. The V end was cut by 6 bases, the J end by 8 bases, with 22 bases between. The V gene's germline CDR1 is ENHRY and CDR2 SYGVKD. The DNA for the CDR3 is TGTGCCATCAGCCCTAACTTCGGGAAGGCCGTAGAAAAACTGTTTTTT. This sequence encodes CAISPNFGKAVEKLFF.

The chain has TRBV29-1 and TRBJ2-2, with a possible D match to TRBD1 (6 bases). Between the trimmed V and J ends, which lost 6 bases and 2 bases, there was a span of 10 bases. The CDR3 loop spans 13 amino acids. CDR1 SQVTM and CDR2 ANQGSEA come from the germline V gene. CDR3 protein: CSVPGHNTGELFF. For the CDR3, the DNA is TGCAGCGTCCCGGGACATAACACCGGGGAGCTGTTTTTT.

The CDR3 here is CATSRGGAVAGGGEQFF. CDR3 bases: TGTGCCACCAGCAGAGGGGGTGCCGTAGCGGGAGGAGGTGAGCAGTTCTTC. The gene calls are TRBV15 and TRBJ2-1; 10 positions agree with TRBD2. V lost 1 base and J lost 9; bases outside the gene matches: 12. The CDR3 runs 17 residues. CDR1 and CDR2 from the germline V gene are LNHNV and YYDKDF (reference sequence).

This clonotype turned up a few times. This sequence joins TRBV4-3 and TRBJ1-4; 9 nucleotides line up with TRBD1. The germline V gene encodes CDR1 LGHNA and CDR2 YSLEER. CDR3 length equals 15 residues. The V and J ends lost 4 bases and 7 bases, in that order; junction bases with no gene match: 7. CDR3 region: CASSLGTGWTEKLFF. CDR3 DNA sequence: TGCGCCAGCAGCCTCGGGACAGGGTGGACTGAAAAACTGTTTTTT.

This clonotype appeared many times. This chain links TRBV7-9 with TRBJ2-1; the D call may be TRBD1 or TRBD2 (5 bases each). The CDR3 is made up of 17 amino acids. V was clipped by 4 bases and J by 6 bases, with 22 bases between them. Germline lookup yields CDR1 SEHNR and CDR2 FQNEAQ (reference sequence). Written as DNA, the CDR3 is TGTGCCAGCAGCTCCCTTTTGGGGACCCCAGAGGGCAATGAGCAGTTCTTC. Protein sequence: CASSSLLGTPEGNEQFF.